The T cell receptor beta chain described here comes from a study of blood T cell repertoires in COVID-19. Study in general: Whether acute or convalescent, the COVID-19 samples came from the United States, Italy and Spain.

J lost 0 bases, V lost 5 bases, and 6 bases had no gene match. This CDR3 region has 15 residues. Germline CDR1 reads SEHNR; CDR2 reads FQNEAQ (reference sequence). Original methodology: By means of reference gene primer amplification, nucleated cell counts were estimated. The table came from immunoSEQ multiplex PCR; TCRdb's copy has only in-frame clones and leaves some out. That table furnishes V, J and clone size, whereas the DNA furnished D and trimming. This table has around 130,000 clones, around 85% appearing once. Specimen: peripheral blood. The chain joins TRBV7-9 to TRBJ1-1; 7 nucleotides align to TRBD1. The sequence came from a human donor in a cohort sampled during active COVID-19. CDR3 protein: CASSPRQGVNTEAFF. CDR3 sequence (DNA): TGTGCCAGCAGCCCCCGACAGGGCGTGAACACTGAAGCTTTCTTT.